These 25 T cell receptor beta chains originate from one sample sequenced in a study of radiotherapy plus CTLA-4 blockade in lung cancer. TCRdb's copy holds only in-frame clones and misses some; the assay was immunoSEQ multiplex PCR. This sample has under 90,000 clones, with approximately 75% found just once. Material: peripheral blood, obtained from a patient treated with radiotherapy plus ipilimumab. The receptors were sampled from a human donor with non-small cell lung cancer that progressed on radiotherapy plus ipilimumab.

The V call is TRBV27, the J call TRBJ2-5, with TRBD1 identical over 10 bases. The CDR3 has 16 residues. The germline V gene has CDR1 MNHEY and CDR2 SMNVEV (reference sequence). The junction had 7 bases not matched to a gene; V was cut back by 4 bases and J by 2 bases. Here the CDR3 reads CASSYPGQGVQETQYF. The CDR3 nucleotides read TGTGCCAGCAGTTACCCCGGACAGGGGGTTCAAGAGACCCAGTACTTC.

This rearrangement joins TRBV6-4 to TRBJ2-3; D is possibly TRBD2 (5 bases). The V end lost 2 bases, the J end lost 11 bases, and 11 bases lay between the germline ends. CDR3 length equals 12 residues. Germline-derived CDR1 and CDR2 are MRHNA and SNTAGT. DNA for the CDR3: TGTGCCAGCAGTGACATAGGGAGACAGCAGTATTTT. It translates to CASSDIGRQQYF.

There are a few counts of this clone. This sequence joins TRBV19 and TRBJ2-1, with D uncertain. CDR1 and CDR2 from the germline V gene are LNHDA and SQIVND (reference sequence). The germline V and J ends were trimmed by 1 base and 4 bases, with 17 bases remaining between them. The CDR3 spans 17 residues. Written as DNA, the CDR3 is TGTGCCAGTAGTATAGGAGCTGGGATTCCCGGGTACAATGAGCAGTTCTTC. Translation: CASSIGAGIPGYNEQFF.

This chain links TRBV5-1 with TRBJ1-5; maybe TRBD1 (5 bases). Per germline, CDR1 SGHRS and CDR2 YFSETQ. Trimming pared 0 bases from V and 1 base from J, leaving 8 bases between. There are 15 residues in the CDR3. CDR3: CASSLAAGSNQPQHF. Here the CDR3 DNA reads TGCGCCAGCAGCTTGGCCGCAGGGAGCAATCAGCCCCAGCATTTT.

The CDR3 region has the DNA TGTGCCAGCAGTTTAGGGGCCTCTGGCACAGATACGCAGTATTTT. Translation gives CASSLGASGTDTQYF. This chain links TRBV27 with TRBJ2-3; D is perhaps TRBD1 (5 bases). Trimming cost V 2 bases and J 1 base, with 10 bases left between them. CDR3 length: 15 residues. Germline V gene data show CDR1 as MNHEY and CDR2 as SMNVEV (reference sequence).

The chain employs TRBV9 and TRBJ2-2; D is uncertain. Trimming stripped 5 bases from V and 2 bases from J, with 4 bases between. CDR1 is SGDLS, CDR2 YYNGEE, per germline. This CDR3 comprises 12 residues. CDR3 region: CASRGNTGELFF. The DNA of the CDR3 is TGTGCCAGCAGAGGAAACACCGGGGAGCTGTTTTTT.

The CDR3 is CASSYRDFNTGELFF. The CDR3 DNA reads TGTGCCAGCAGTTACAGGGACTTTAACACCGGGGAGCTGTTTTTT. The V and J genes are TRBV27 and TRBJ2-2; possibly TRBD1 or TRBD2 for D (6 bases each). The CDR3 extends over 15 amino acids. Germline lookup yields CDR1 MNHEY and CDR2 SMNVEV (reference sequence). Trimming shortened V by 4 bases and J by 2 bases, and 11 bases separated the two germline ends.

The chain joins TRBV28 to TRBJ1-4; D is uncertain. This CDR3 spans 14 amino acids. CDR1 and CDR2 (germline): MDHEN, SYDVKM. V was pared by 4 bases and J by 8 bases, with 14 bases between. The CDR3 bases are TGTGCCAGCAGTTCCCCCAGGTTAAGAGAAAAACTGTTTTTT. Protein: CASSSPRLREKLFF.

In its sample, this clone was seen once. V usage is TRBV27 and J usage is TRBJ2-6; TRBD1 or TRBD2 may be the D gene (5 bases each). Germline CDR1 and CDR2: MNHEY and SMNVEV (reference sequence). The V and J ends lost 5 bases and 0 bases respectively, with 17 bases between them. The CDR3 spans 18 residues. CDR3 protein: CASSRDQRPSSGANVLTF. The CDR3 DNA is TGTGCCAGCAGTAGGGACCAACGCCCCAGCTCTGGGGCCAACGTCCTGACTTTC.

This rearrangement joins TRBV9 to TRBJ1-4, with no clear D. V was cut by 0 bases and J by 8 bases, with 14 bases left in between. There are 15 residues in the CDR3. Germline V lookup: CDR1 SGDLS, CDR2 YYNGEE. The DNA for the CDR3 is TGTGCCAGCAGCGTAGAGGACGGTCGAAGGGAAAAACTGTTTTTT. Translated, it gives CASSVEDGRREKLFF.

For the CDR3, the DNA is TGTGCCAGCAGTGCCGGGACAGGGGTTTCCTACAATGAGCAGTTCTTC. Amino acid sequence: CASSAGTGVSYNEQFF. The J gene is TRBJ2-1, the V gene TRBV28; 10 bases line up with TRBD1. V shed 5 bases and J 1 base; nucleotides not matched to a gene: 5. In germline, CDR1 is MDHEN, CDR2 SYDVKM. The CDR3 spans 16 residues.

The chain has TRBV29-1 and TRBJ2-2, with 11 bases that match TRBD1. The trim removed 5 bases at V and 0 bases at J, leaving 5 bases unmatched. The CDR3 has 16 amino acids. Per germline, CDR1 SQVTM and CDR2 ANQGSEA. CDR3 protein: CSVRTGGPTNTGELFF. CDR3 DNA: TGCAGCGTTAGGACAGGGGGCCCGACGAACACCGGGGAGCTGTTTTTT.

The CDR3 bases are TGTGCCAGCAGCGCCTTAGGGACAGAAACTGGAAACACCATATATTTT. Its translation is CASSALGTETGNTIYF. The chain couples TRBV9 to TRBJ1-3, with 7 bases fitting TRBD1. The CDR3 has 16 amino acids. The germline V gene encodes CDR1 SGDLS and CDR2 YYNGEE. Unmatched junction bases numbered 8, after V lost 3 bases and J lost 2 bases.

This rearrangement joins TRBV7-9 to TRBJ1-1, with D possibly being TRBD1 (6 bases). The V end lost 5 bases, the J end lost 3 bases, and 10 bases lay between the germline ends. This CDR3 region has 13 residues. Germline assignment: CDR1 SEHNR and CDR2 FQNEAQ (reference sequence). The CDR3 sequence: CASSPGQDTEAFF. The DNA for the CDR3 is TGTGCCAGCAGCCCGGGACAAGACACTGAAGCTTTCTTT.

The chain couples TRBV7-2 to TRBJ1-2; D is ambiguous. Germline V gives CDR1 SGHTA, CDR2 FQGNSA. This CDR3 is 14 amino acids long. V was pared by 1 base and J by 0 bases, with 6 bases between. The CDR3 protein is CASSLGSTNYGYTF. The CDR3 region has the DNA TGTGCCAGCAGCTTAGGATCGACTAACTATGGCTACACCTTC.

This clone was observed once. This rearrangement joins TRBV5-1 to TRBJ2-7; D might be TRBD2 (6 bases). CDR1 and CDR2 from the germline V gene are SGHRS and YFSETQ. Trimming pared 2 bases from V and 6 bases from J, leaving 15 bases between. The CDR3 totals 14 residues. The CDR3 DNA reads TGCGCCAGCAGCTTCAGGGACTTGGATCCCGAGCAGTACTTC. Encoded protein: CASSFRDLDPEQYF.

The genes are TRBV9 and TRBJ1-4, with 9 bases aligning to TRBD1. Losses at the gene ends were 3 bases for V and 6 bases for J; bases not matched to a gene: 9. CDR1 SGDLS and CDR2 YYNGEE come from the germline V gene. This CDR3 is built from 16 residues. This chain's CDR3 is CASSASTGGWDEKLFF. In nucleotides, the CDR3 is TGTGCCAGCAGCGCGTCGACAGGGGGATGGGATGAAAAACTGTTTTTT.

The rearrangement joins TRBV6-1 to TRBJ2-1; D remains ambiguous. Looked up from germline, CDR1 is MNHNS and CDR2 is SASEGT. CDR3 length: 14 amino acids. The V end lost 4 bases, the J end lost 9 bases, and 16 bases lay between the germline ends. The CDR3 here is CASSALRFEVEQFF. CDR3 bases: TGTGCCAGCAGTGCCCTACGGTTCGAAGTTGAGCAGTTCTTC.

This chain connects TRBV5-1 to TRBJ2-2; 12 bases are a match to TRBD1. Germline trimming cut 4 bases from V and 7 bases from J; bases unmatched to any gene: 11. The CDR3 runs to 17 residues. In germline, CDR1 is SGHRS, CDR2 YFSETQ. CDR3 nucleotides: TGCGCCAGCAGCCCTATCCCGGGACAGGGGGCGAACGGGGAGCTGTTTTTT. It is translated as CASSPIPGQGANGELFF. Full variable domain (rest looked up from reference TRBV5-1 and TRBJ2-2): KAGVTQTPRYLIKTRGQQVTLSCSPISGHRSVSWYQQTPGQGLQFLFEYFSETQRNKGNFPGRFSGRQFSNSRSEMNVSTLELGDSALYLCASSPIPGQGANGELFFGEGSRLTVL.

V usage is TRBV25-1 and J usage is TRBJ2-3; D is undetermined. Germline-derived CDR1 and CDR2 are MGHDK and SYGVNS. The CDR3 covers 12 residues. With 5 bases removed from V and 4 bases from J, the gap between germline ends came to 7 bases. The chain's CDR3 is CASSNWPDTQYF. The CDR3 DNA follows: TGTGCCAGCAGTAACTGGCCAGATACGCAGTATTTT.

The gene calls are TRBV29-1 and TRBJ2-7; maybe TRBD1 (6 bases). Germline values: CDR1 SQVTM, CDR2 ANQGSEA. V was trimmed by 5 bases and J by 0 bases, leaving 11 bases between them. CDR3 length equals 13 residues. The CDR3 reads CSVLEDSSYEQYF. The CDR3 coding sequence is TGCAGCGTTCTCGAGGACAGCTCCTACGAGCAGTACTTC.

The rearrangement links TRBV28 to TRBJ1-3; D not certain. Germline CDR1 is MDHEN and CDR2 is SYDVKM. The V and J ends lost 7 bases and 0 bases respectively, with 10 bases between them. The CDR3 contains 14 residues. The CDR3, as DNA: TGTGCCAGCACCCTGGATTTCTCTGGAAACACCATATATTTT. Residues: CASTLDFSGNTIYF.

The CDR3 sequence: CATRMGELFF. In DNA form, the CDR3 reads TGTGCCACTCGTATGGGGGAGCTGTTTTTT. J is TRBJ2-2 and V is TRBV6-5, with unresolved D. Trimming removed 10 bases at V and 8 bases at J, with 8 bases between. Germline V gives CDR1 MNHEY, CDR2 SVGAGI. The CDR3 contains 10 residues.

The V call is TRBV6-5, the J call TRBJ2-7; D is possibly TRBD2 (6 bases). This CDR3 has 14 amino acids. Deletions cut 6 bases from V and 7 bases from J, with 19 bases between. CDR1 and CDR2 (germline): MNHEY, SVGAGI. CDR3 coding DNA: TGTGCCAGCAGAGCTCCGACGGCGGCGGGGGAGCAGTACTTC. Translated: CASRAPTAAGEQYF.

V gene TRBV5-6 combines with J gene TRBJ2-1; 7 nucleotides match TRBD1. The germline CDR1 and CDR2 sequences are SGHDT and YYEEEE. This CDR3 spans 15 amino acids. Trimming removed 4 bases from V and 3 bases from J; junction bases left unmatched: 7. The CDR3 is CASSRGGLVYNEQFF. The CDR3 DNA follows: TGTGCCAGCAGCCGAGGGGGCCTAGTCTACAATGAGCAGTTCTTC.